This T cell receptor (beta chain) was sequenced for a study of T cell changes during pregnancy in multiple sclerosis. Profiled with immunoSEQ multiplex PCR; TCRdb holds only in-frame clones, not every one. The table has about 36,000 clones, 90% to 95% seen once. J gave up 1 base and V 11 bases, and 2 bases lay outside the gene matches. CDR3 length: 13 residues. Per the germline V gene, CDR1 is MNHNY and CDR2 is SVGAGI (reference sequence). The J gene is TRBJ2-2, the V gene TRBV6-6; 9 bases agree with TRBD2. This clonotype originated in a female donor in good health, enrolled as a control in a pregnancy study. This specimen was CD4+ T cells from peripheral blood mononuclear cells, taken in the third trimester of pregnancy. The CDR3 loop reads CAGTSLNTGELFF. The CDR3, as DNA: TGTGCCGGGACTAGCCTGAACACCGGGGAGCTGTTTTTT.